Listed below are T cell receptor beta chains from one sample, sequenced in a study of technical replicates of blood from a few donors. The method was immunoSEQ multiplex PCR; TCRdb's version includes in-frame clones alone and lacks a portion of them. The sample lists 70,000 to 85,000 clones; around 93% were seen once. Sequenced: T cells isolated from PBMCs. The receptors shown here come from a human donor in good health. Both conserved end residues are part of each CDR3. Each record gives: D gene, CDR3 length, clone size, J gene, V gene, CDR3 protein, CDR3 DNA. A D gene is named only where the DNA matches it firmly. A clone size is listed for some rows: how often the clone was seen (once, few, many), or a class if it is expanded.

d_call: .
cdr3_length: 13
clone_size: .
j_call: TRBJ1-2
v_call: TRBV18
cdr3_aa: CASSPATNYGYTF
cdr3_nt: TGTGCCAGCTCACCGGCCACTAACTATGGCTACACCTTC

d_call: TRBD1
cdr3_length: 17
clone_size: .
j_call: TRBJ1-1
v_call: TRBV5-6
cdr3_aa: CASSELFFRQGDTEAFF
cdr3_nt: TGTGCCAGCAGCGAGCTTTTCTTCAGACAGGGGGACACTGAAGCTTTCTTT

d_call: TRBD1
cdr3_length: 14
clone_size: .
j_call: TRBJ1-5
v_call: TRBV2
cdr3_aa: CASSRTGGNQPQHF
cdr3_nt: TGTGCCAGCAGTAGAACAGGGGGCAATCAGCCCCAGCATTTT

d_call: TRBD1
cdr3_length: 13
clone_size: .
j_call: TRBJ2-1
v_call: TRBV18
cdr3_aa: CASSPPAQGEEFF
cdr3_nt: TGTGCCAGCTCACCACCGGCTCAGGGGGAAGAGTTCTTC

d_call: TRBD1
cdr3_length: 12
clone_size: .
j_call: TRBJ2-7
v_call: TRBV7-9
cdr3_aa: CASSQTGVEQYF
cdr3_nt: TGTGCCAGCAGCCAGACAGGGGTCGAGCAGTACTTC

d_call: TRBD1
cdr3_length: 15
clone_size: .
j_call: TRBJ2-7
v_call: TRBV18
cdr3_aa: CASSPETGTSYEQYF
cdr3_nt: TGTGCCAGCTCACCCGAGACAGGGACCTCCTACGAGCAGTACTTC

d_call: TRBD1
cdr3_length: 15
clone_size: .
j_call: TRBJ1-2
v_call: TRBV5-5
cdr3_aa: CASSLVGTGSYGYTF
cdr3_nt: TGTGCCAGCAGCTTGGTAGGGACAGGGTCCTATGGCTACACCTTC

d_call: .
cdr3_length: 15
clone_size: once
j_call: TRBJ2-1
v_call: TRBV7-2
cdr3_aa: CASSLMVSGADEQFF
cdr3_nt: TGTGCCAGCAGCTTAATGGTTTCTGGTGCGGATGAGCAGTTCTTC

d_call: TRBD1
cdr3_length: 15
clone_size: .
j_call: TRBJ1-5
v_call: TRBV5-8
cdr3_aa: CASSLSGQPNQPQHF
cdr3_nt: TGTGCCAGCAGCCTCTCGGGACAGCCTAATCAGCCCCAGCATTTT

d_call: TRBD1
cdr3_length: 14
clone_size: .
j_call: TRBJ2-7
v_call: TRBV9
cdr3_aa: CASSVGTGTYEQYF
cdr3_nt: TGTGCCAGCAGCGTAGGGACAGGAACCTACGAGCAGTACTTC

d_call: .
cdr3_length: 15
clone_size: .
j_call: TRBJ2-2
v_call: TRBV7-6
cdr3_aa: CASSFGGAGTGELFF
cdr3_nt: TGTGCCAGCAGCTTCGGAGGGGCCGGCACCGGGGAGCTGTTTTTT

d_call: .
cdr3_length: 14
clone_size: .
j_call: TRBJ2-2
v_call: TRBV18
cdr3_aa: CASSRTGGTGELFF
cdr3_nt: TGTGCCAGCTCACGAACTGGCGGGACCGGGGAGCTGTTTTTT

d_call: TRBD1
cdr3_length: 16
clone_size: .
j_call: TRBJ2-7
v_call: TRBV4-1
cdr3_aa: CASSHRGQGLSYEQYF
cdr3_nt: TGCGCCAGCAGCCACCGCGGACAGGGCCTTTCCTACGAGCAGTACTTC

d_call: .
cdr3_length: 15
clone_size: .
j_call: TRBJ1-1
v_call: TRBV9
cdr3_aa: CASSAQGWGNTEAFF
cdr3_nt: TGTGCCAGCAGCGCCCAGGGGTGGGGCAACACTGAAGCTTTCTTT

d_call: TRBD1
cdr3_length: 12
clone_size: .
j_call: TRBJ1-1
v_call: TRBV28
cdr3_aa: CGTGTEGPEAFF
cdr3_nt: TGTGGAACCGGGACAGAGGGACCTGAAGCTTTCTTT

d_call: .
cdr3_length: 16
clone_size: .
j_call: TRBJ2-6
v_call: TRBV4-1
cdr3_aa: CASSQVWASGANVLTF
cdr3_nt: TGCGCCAGCAGCCAAGTATGGGCCTCTGGGGCCAACGTCCTGACTTTC

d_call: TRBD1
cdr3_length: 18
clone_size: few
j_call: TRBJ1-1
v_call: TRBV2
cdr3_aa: CASTSHLMDRVRNDLAFF
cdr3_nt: TGTGCCAGCACTTCCCACCTGATGGACAGGGTGAGGAATGATCTAGCTTTCTTT

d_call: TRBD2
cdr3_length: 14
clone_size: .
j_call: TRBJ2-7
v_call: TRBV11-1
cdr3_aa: CASSLFSGSNEQYF
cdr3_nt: TGTGCCAGCAGCTTATTTAGCGGGAGTAACGAGCAGTACTTC

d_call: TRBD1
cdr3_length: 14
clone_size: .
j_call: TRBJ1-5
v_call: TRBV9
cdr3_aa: CASSPSGGWQPQHF
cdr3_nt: TGTGCCAGCAGCCCCTCAGGGGGATGGCAGCCCCAGCATTTT

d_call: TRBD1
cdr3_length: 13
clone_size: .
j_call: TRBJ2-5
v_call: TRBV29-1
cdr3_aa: CSVKQGFGETQYF
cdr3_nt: TGCAGTGTCAAACAGGGGTTCGGAGAGACCCAGTACTTC

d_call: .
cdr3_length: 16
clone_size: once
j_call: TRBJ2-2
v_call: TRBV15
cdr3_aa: CATSSTHRSLTGELFF
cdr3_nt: TGTGCCACCAGCAGTACCCACCGGAGCCTAACCGGGGAGCTGTTTTTT

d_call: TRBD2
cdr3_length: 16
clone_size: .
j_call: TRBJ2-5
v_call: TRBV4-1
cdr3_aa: CASSQNPGLAKETQYF
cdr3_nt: TGCGCCAGCAGCCAAAATCCGGGACTAGCGAAAGAGACCCAGTACTTC

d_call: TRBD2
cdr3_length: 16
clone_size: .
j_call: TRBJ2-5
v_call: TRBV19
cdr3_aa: CASSLEGLADQETQYF
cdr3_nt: TGTGCCAGTAGCCTCGAGGGACTAGCGGATCAAGAGACCCAGTACTTC

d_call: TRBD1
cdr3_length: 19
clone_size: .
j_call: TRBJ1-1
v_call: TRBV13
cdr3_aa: CASSSGTGGLIEGNTEAFF
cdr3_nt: TGTGCCAGCAGCTCCGGGACAGGGGGCTTGATTGAAGGGAACACTGAAGCTTTCTTT

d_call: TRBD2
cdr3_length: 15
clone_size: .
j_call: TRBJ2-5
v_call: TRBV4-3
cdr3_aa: CASSQRSGGKETQYF
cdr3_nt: TGCGCCAGCAGCCAACGGAGCGGGGGGAAAGAGACCCAGTACTTC

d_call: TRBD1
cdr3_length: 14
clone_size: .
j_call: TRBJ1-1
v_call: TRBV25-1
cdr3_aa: CASSDHTGGTEAFF
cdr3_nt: TGTGCCAGCAGTGATCACACAGGGGGCACTGAAGCTTTCTTT

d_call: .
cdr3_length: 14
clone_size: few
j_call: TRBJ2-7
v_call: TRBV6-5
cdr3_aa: CASSYEGFLGEQYF
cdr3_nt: TGTGCCAGCAGTTACGAGGGTTTCCTCGGGGAGCAGTACTTC

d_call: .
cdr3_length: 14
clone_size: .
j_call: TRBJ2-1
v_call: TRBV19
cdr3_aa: CASSLLPSNNEQFF
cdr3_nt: TGTGCCAGTAGTCTACTACCATCCAACAATGAGCAGTTCTTC

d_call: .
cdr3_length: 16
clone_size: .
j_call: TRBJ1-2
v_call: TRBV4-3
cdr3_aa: CASSPAPGGANYGYTF
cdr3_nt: TGCGCCAGCAGCCCAGCCCCCGGGGGGGCTAACTATGGCTACACCTTC

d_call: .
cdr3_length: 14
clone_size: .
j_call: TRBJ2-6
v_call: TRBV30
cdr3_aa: CAWSVQAGANVLTF
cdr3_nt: TGTGCCTGGAGTGTCCAGGCTGGGGCCAACGTCCTGACTTTC

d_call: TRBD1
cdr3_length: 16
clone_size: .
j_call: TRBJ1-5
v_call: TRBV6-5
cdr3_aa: CASSLDRPEGNQPQHF
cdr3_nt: TGTGCCAGCAGTTTGGACAGGCCGGAAGGGAATCAGCCCCAGCATTTT

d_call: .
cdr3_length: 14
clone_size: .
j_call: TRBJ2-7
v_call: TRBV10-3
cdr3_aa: CAIEGDADWGEQYF
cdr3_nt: TGTGCCATCGAGGGGGACGCCGATTGGGGAGAGCAGTACTTC

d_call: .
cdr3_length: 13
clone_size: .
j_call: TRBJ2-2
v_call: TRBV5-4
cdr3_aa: CASSLTLTGELFF
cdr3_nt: TGTGCCAGCAGCTTGACTCTCACCGGGGAGCTGTTTTTT

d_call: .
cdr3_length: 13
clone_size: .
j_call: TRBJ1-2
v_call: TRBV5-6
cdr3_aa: CASSLVGARGYTF
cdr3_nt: TGTGCCAGCAGCTTGGTGGGAGCACGTGGCTACACCTTC

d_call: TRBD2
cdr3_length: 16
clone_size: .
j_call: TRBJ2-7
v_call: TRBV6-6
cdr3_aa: CASSYSSSGLRYEQYF
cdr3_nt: TGTGCCAGCAGTTACTCGTCTAGCGGACTGCGCTACGAGCAGTACTTC

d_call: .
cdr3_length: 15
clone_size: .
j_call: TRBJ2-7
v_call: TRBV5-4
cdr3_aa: CASSLKVGQAYEQYF
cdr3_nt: TGTGCCAGCAGCTTGAAGGTTGGGCAGGCCTACGAGCAGTACTTC

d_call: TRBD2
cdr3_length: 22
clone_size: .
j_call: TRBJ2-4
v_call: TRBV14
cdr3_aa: CASSQEGLAGVLGWRAKNIQYF
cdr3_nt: TGTGCCAGCAGCCAAGAAGGACTAGCGGGAGTCTTGGGTTGGAGAGCCAAAAACATTCAGTACTTC

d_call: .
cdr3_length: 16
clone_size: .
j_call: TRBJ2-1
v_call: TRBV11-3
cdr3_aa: CASSPGGEGGWNEQFF
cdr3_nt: TGTGCCAGCAGCCCGGGGGGAGAAGGGGGTTGGAATGAGCAGTTCTTC

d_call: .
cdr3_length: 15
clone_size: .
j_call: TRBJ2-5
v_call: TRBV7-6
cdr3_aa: CASSYGSAYQETQYF
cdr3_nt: TGTGCCAGCAGCTACGGTAGCGCGTACCAAGAGACCCAGTACTTC

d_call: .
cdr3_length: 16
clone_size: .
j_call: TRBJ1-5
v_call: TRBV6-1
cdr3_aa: CASSVRNRVSNQPQHF
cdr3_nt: TGTGCCAGCAGTGTGAGGAACAGGGTTAGCAATCAGCCCCAGCATTTT

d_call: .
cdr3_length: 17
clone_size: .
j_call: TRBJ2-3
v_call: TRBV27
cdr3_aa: CASSLGSDRPGTDTQYF
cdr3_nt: TGTGCCAGCAGTTTAGGGAGCGATAGGCCTGGCACAGATACGCAGTATTTT

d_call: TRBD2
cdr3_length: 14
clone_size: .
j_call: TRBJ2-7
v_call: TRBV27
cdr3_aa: CASSLGLATYEQYF
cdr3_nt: TGTGCCAGCAGCCTCGGACTAGCCACCTACGAGCAGTACTTC

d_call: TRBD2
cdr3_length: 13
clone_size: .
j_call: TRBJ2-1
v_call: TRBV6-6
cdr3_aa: CAITSGIYNEQFF
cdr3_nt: TGTGCCATTACTAGCGGGATCTACAATGAGCAGTTCTTC

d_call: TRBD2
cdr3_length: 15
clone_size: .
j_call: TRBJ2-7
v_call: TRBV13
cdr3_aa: CASSLVLADSYEQYF
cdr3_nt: TGTGCCAGCAGCTTAGTACTAGCGGATTCCTACGAGCAGTACTTC

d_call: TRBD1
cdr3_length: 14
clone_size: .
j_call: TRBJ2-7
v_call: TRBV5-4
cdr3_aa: CASSPQGAANEQYF
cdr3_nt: TGTGCCAGCAGCCCGCAGGGGGCCGCGAACGAGCAGTACTTC

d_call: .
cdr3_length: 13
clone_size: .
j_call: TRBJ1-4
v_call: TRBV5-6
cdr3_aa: CASSLYSAEKLFF
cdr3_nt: TGTGCCAGCAGCTTGTACAGTGCTGAAAAACTGTTTTTT

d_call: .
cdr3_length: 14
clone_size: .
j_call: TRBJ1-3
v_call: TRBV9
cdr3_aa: CASSPGDSGNTIYF
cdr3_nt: TGTGCCAGCAGCCCGGGAGACTCTGGAAACACCATATATTTT

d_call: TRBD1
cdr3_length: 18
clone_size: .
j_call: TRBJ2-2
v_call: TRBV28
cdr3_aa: CASSLYGTQGASTGELFF
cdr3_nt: TGTGCCAGCAGCCTCTACGGGACTCAGGGGGCAAGTACCGGGGAGCTGTTTTTT

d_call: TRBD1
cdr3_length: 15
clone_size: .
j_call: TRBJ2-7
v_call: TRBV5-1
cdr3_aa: CASSSTGATGGEQYF
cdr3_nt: TGCGCCAGCAGCTCGACAGGGGCGACCGGCGGCGAGCAGTACTTC

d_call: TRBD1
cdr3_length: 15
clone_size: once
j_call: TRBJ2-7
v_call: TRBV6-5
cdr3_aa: CASSLGTGVSYEQYF
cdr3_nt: TGTGCCAGCAGCTTAGGGACAGGGGTCTCCTACGAGCAGTACTTC

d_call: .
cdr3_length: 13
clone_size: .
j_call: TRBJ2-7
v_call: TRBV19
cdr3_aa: CASSITPTYEQYF
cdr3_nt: TGTGCCAGTAGTATTACACCGACCTACGAGCAGTACTTC

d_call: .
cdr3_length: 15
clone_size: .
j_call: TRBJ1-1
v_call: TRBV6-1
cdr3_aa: CASREIPLLSTEAFF
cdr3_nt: TGTGCCAGCAGAGAAATCCCCCTCCTGAGCACTGAAGCTTTCTTT

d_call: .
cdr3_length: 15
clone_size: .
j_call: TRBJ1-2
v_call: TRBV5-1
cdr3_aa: CASSLGQLANYGYTF
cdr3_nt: TGCGCCAGCAGCCTCGGACAGTTAGCTAACTATGGCTACACCTTC

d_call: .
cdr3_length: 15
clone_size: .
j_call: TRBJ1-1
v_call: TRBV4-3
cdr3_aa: CASSQGTLGNTEAFF
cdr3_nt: TGCGCCAGCAGCCAAGGGACACTTGGGAACACTGAAGCTTTCTTT

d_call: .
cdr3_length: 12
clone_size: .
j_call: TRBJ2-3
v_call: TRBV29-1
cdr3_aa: CSVQFSTDTQYF
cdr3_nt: TGCAGCGTTCAGTTTAGCACAGATACGCAGTATTTT

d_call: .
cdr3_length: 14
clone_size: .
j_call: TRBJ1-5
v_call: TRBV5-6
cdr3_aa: CASSSRTLDQPQHF
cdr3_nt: TGTGCCAGCAGCTCCCGGACTCTTGATCAGCCCCAGCATTTT

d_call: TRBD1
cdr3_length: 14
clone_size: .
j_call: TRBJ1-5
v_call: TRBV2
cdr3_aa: CASTTDRGNQPQHF
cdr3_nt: TGTGCCAGCACCACAGACAGGGGCAATCAGCCCCAGCATTTT

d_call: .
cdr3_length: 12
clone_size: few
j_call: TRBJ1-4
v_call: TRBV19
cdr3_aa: CASTAVNEKLFF
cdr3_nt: TGTGCCAGTACGGCGGTAAATGAAAAACTGTTTTTT

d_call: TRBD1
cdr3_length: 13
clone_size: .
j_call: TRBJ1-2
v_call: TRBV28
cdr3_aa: CASSRTGDYGYTF
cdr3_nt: TGTGCCAGCAGTCGGACAGGGGACTATGGCTACACCTTC

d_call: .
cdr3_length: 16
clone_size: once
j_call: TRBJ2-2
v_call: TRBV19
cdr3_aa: CASGSVSTVNTGELFF
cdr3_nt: TGTGCCAGTGGTTCGGTATCGACAGTGAACACCGGGGAGCTGTTTTTT